The TCR beta chain described here comes from a study of T-cell memory formation after mild COVID-19. Across the study: TCR clusters were largely donor specific. Study-wide points: There was a balanced CD4/CD8 profile in clones contracting day 15 to 85, and later expanders leaned CD4+. Whether second-wave clones peaking at day 37 were SARS-CoV-2 specific went unconfirmed.

After 5'RACE with constant-segment primers, TCR alpha and TCR beta cDNA libraries carrying sample barcodes and UMIs were obtained. Each CDR3 protein is one row after TCRdb ran MiXCR on the 5' RACE reads. This sample has a few hundred thousand distinct CDR3 sequences, with around 21% found just once. Germline lookup yields CDR1 SGHTA and CDR2 FQGTGA. The V end was cut by 8 bases, the J end by 2 bases, with 11 bases between. This CDR3 contains 13 residues. Note on this clonotype: Its antigen is not known.

The specimen was PBMCs or a T cell subset sorted from them (not recorded which). This TCR derives from an adult woman who had mild COVID-19 (a few samples of this study predate the infection). Cell type and time point are not known. This chain uses TRBV7-3 with TRBJ2-3; weak D call: TRBD1 (6 bases). The CDR3 sequence is CASGGGNTDTQYF. DNA for the CDR3: TGTGCCAGCGGGGGCGGTAACACAGATACGCAGTATTTT.